This TCR beta chain was recorded in a study of T cells in Graves' hyperthyroidism and ophthalmopathy. Authors of the study amplified TCR beta CDR3 regions from RNA transcripts. HTBI primers were employed in a first-round RT-PCR of the TCR CDR3. Using its own MiXCR run on the multiplex PCR reads, TCRdb lists one record per CDR3 protein. The data show approximately 400,000 distinct CDR3 sequences, with more than 13% seen just once and around 27% held by the top ten. Only a few counts were recorded for this clonotype. The V and J ends lost 0 bases and 3 bases respectively, with 24 bases between them. The CDR3 spans 19 residues. Per germline, CDR1 MGHRA and CDR2 YSYEKL.

The chain couples TRBV4-1 to TRBJ2-7; the D is unclear. Sequencing was done on a sample of blood. The clonotype was recovered from a man in his fifties or sixties with Graves' ophthalmopathy. The DNA for the CDR3 is TGCGCCAGCAGCCAAGATCGGTTTTCTCCTACGAATTCGGGCTACGAGCAGTACTTC. This sequence encodes CASSQDRFSPTNSGYEQYF.